This T cell receptor (beta chain) came from a study of T cell responses to AZD1222 COVID-19 vaccine. Study-wide results and caveats: Donors were largely white British and mainly female; clonal diversity was possibly underestimated. No repertoire was sampled before or during the peak T cell response, only after it. Following two doses of AZD1222, Spike-specific TCR breadth and depth rose. Nearly half of unique spike-specific TCRs reportedly avoided B.1.351 and B.1.1.7 mutated regions.

Germline CDR1 reads SEHNR; CDR2 reads FQNEAQ (reference sequence). The germline V and J ends were trimmed by 8 bases and 2 bases, with 16 bases remaining between them. The CDR3 is made up of 14 amino acids. Profiled with immunoSEQ multiplex PCR; TCRdb holds only in-frame clones, not every one. This repertoire shows fewer than 200,000 clones, roughly 88% found once; its top ten account for 0.4% to 0.5%. As regards this clone: The antigen is unknown.

The sequenced sample was peripheral blood, obtained on day 0 of AZD1222 vaccination. J is TRBJ2-7 and V is TRBV7-9, with D possibly TRBD2 on 7 matching bases. This TCR was recovered from an adult in good health. CDR3: CASGNRDYPYEQYF. CDR3 in DNA: TGTGCCAGCGGGAACAGGGACTATCCCTACGAGCAGTACTTC.